These T cell receptor beta chains were read from a single sample in a study of blood T cell repertoires in COVID-19. Sequencing was performed with immunoSEQ multiplex PCR; in TCRdb, only in-frame clones are kept and a portion is missing. The table records under 95,000 clones, more than 75% of them present only once. Material: peripheral blood. These receptors originate from a human donor with acute or convalescent COVID-19. The donor label of this sample is uncertain. Each CDR3 is given with its conserved first and last residue. Each record gives: clone size, J gene, D gene, V gene, CDR3 DNA, CDR3 protein. A D gene is named only where the DNA matches it firmly. Only some rows state a clone size, as once, few, many or a class for expanded clones.

>NA|TRBJ1-5|NA|TRBV4-2
TGTGCCAGCAGCCAGATTCAGCTGGGGCGTAATCAGCCCCAGCATTTT
CASSQIQLGRNQPQHF
>NA|TRBJ2-7|TRBD1|TRBV29-1
TGCAGCTATACGACAGGGTCCTACGAGCAGTACTTC
CSYTTGSYEQYF
>few|TRBJ1-5|NA|TRBV19
TGTGCCAGTAGTACCATACAGGGACGCGGCAATCAGCCCCAGCATTTT
CASSTIQGRGNQPQHF
>once|TRBJ2-5|NA|TRBV12-5
TGTGCTAGTGGTCTTCTTACGGAAGAGACCCAGTACTTC
CASGLLTEETQYF
>NA|TRBJ1-4|TRBD1|TRBV30
TGTGCCTGGAGTCCTACAGGGGGCGCAACTAATGAAAAACTGTTTTTT
CAWSPTGGATNEKLFF
>once|TRBJ1-2|TRBD1|TRBV9
TGTGCCAGCAGCGGACAGGGGGCGGGCGGCTACACCTTC
CASSGQGAGGYTF
>NA|TRBJ2-7|NA|TRBV7-3
TGTGCCAGCAGCGCTACAGGAAGCTCTACGAGGCAGTACTTC
CASSATGSSTRQYF
>NA|TRBJ1-2|TRBD1|TRBV2
TGTGCCAGCAGGGGGACAGCCTTTGAGTCGTATGGCTACACCTTC
CASRGTAFESYGYTF
>NA|TRBJ1-2|TRBD1|TRBV27
TGTGCCAGCAGAAGGCGGGACAGGGGGACCGGCTACACCTTC
CASRRRDRGTGYTF
>NA|TRBJ1-3|NA|TRBV5-6
TGTGCCAGCAGCTTTAGACAGGAGATCAACTCTGGAAACACCATATATTTT
CASSFRQEINSGNTIYF
>once|TRBJ1-2|TRBD1|TRBV7-2
TGTGCCAGCAGCTCAGGGACAGGACCCTTCTGGGGCTACACCTTC
CASSSGTGPFWGYTF
>NA|TRBJ1-1|TRBD1|TRBV7-2
TGTGCCAGCAGCATTCACAGGGGGACTGAAGCTTTCTTT
CASSIHRGTEAFF
>NA|TRBJ2-6|NA|TRBV5-1
TGCGCCAGCAGCTTGGCCGAGGGCTCTGGGGCCAACGTCCTGACTTTC
CASSLAEGSGANVLTF
>medium-sized|TRBJ2-4|NA|TRBV27
TGTGCCAGCAGTCTCTCAGTCAAAAACATTCAGTACTTC
CASSLSVKNIQYF
>once|TRBJ1-2|TRBD1|TRBV4-2
TGTGCCAGCAGCCAAGCCACAGGGGACAGAAACTATGGCTACACCTTC
CASSQATGDRNYGYTF
>NA|TRBJ1-1|TRBD1|TRBV6-5
TGTGCCAGCAGAACGGGACAGTACACTGAAGCTTTCTTT
CASRTGQYTEAFF
>few|TRBJ1-5|NA|TRBV24-1
TGTGCCACCAGTGATGATGGGACCCGGGGGGCCCAGCATTTT
CATSDDGTRGAQHF
>NA|TRBJ1-3|NA|TRBV30
TGTGCCTGGATCAGAGCGGGGTACTCTGGAAACACCATATATTTT
CAWIRAGYSGNTIYF
>NA|TRBJ1-3|NA|TRBV10-3
TGTGCCATCAAGGAGGGTCGCGTGGGGCGTGGAAACACCATATATTTT
CAIKEGRVGRGNTIYF
>NA|TRBJ1-6|TRBD1|TRBV10-3
TGTGCCATCAGGGGGGGACAGGGGCATGGGAATTCACCCCTCCACTTT
CAIRGGQGHGNSPLHF
>once|TRBJ2-4|NA|TRBV28
TGTGCCAGCAGTTTAGGCGCAGGGAACATTCAGTACTTC
CASSLGAGNIQYF
>NA|TRBJ1-4|TRBD1|TRBV28
TGTGCCAGCAGTTTACCCGGACAGGTCTCGGGAGTCGATGAAAAACTGTTTTTT
CASSLPGQVSGVDEKLFF
>NA|TRBJ1-4|TRBD1|TRBV28
TGTGCCAGCAGTTTGGGACAGACTAATGAAAAACTGTTTTTT
CASSLGQTNEKLFF